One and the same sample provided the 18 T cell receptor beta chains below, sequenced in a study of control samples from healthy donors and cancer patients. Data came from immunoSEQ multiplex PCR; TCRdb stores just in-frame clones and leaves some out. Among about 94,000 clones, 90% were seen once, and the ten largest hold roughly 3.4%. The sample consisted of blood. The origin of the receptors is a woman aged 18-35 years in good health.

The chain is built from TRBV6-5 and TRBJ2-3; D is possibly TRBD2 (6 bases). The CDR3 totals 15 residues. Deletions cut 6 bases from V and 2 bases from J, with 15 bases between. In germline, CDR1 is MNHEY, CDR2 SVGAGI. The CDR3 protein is CASRDLGTFTDTQYF. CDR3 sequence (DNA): TGTGCCAGCAGGGACCTCGGGACTTTCACAGATACGCAGTATTTT.

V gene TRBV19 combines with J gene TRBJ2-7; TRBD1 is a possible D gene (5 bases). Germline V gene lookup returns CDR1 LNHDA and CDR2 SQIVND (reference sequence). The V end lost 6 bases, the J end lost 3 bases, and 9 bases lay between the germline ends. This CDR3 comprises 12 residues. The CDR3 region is CASRETDYEQYF. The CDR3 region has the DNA TGTGCCAGTAGAGAGACAGACTACGAGCAGTACTTC.

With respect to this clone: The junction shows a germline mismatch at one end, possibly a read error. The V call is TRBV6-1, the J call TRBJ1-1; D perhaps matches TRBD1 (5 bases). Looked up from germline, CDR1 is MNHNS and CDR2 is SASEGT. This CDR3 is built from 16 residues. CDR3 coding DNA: TGTGCCAGCAGTGTTTTACAGGCAAGTGGGAACAGTGAAGCTTTCTTT. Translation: CASSVLQASGNSEAFF.

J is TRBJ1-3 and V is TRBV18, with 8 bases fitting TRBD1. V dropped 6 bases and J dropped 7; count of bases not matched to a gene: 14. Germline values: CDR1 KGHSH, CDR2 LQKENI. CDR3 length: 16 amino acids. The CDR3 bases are TGTGCCAGCTCCTCGGCGACAGGGGATCTCGGGAACACCATATATTTT. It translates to CASSSATGDLGNTIYF.

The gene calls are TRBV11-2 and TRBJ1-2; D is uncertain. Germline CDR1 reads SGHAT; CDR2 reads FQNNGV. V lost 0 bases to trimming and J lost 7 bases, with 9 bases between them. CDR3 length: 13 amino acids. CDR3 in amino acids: CASSLDSLSGYTF. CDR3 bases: TGTGCCAGCAGCTTAGATAGCCTGTCTGGCTACACCTTC.

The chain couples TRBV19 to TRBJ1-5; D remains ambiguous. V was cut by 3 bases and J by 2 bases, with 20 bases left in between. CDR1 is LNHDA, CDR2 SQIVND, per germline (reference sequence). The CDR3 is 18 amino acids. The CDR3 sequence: CASSMRSVSGDRNQPQHF. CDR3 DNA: TGTGCCAGTAGTATGCGATCAGTTTCTGGGGATCGCAATCAGCCCCAGCATTTT.

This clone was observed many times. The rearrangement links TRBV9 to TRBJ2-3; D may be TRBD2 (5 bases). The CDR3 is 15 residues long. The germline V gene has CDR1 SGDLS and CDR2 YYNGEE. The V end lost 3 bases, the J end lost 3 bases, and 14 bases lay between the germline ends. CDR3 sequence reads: CASSAIPGWTDTQYF. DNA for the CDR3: TGTGCCAGCAGCGCGATCCCGGGGTGGACAGATACGCAGTATTTT.

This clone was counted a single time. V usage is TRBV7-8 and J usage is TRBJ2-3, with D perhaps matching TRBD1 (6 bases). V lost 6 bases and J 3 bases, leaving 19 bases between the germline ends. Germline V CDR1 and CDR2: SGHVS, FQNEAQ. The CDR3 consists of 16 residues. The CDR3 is CASRGMGAEKTDTQYF. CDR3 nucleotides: TGTGCCAGCAGGGGGATGGGGGCAGAGAAAACAGATACGCAGTATTTT.

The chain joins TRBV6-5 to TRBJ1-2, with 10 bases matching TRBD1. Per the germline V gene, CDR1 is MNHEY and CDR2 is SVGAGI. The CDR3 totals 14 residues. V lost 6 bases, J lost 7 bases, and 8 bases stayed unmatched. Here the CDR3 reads CASSETGGRSGYTF. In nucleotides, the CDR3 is TGTGCCAGCAGCGAGACAGGGGGCCGTTCTGGCTACACCTTC.

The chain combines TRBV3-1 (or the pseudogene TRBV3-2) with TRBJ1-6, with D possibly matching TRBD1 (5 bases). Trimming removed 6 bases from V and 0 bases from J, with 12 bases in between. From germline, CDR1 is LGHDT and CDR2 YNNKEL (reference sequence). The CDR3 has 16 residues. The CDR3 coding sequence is TGTGCCAGCAGTGGGGCCGACAGCTCCTATAATTCACCCCTCCACTTT. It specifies CASSGADSSYNSPLHF.

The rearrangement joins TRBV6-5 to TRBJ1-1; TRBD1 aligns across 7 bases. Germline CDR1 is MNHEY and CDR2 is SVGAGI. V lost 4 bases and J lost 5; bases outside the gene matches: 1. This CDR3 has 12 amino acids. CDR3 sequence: CASSSDRTEAFF. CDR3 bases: TGTGCCAGCAGTTCGGACAGGACTGAAGCTTTCTTT.

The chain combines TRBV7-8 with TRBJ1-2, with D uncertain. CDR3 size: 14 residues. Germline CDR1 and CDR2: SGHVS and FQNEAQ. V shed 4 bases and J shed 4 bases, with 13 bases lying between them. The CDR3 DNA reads TGTGCCAGCAGCTCTAACCGGGCCACCTATGGCTACACCTTC. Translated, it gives CASSSNRATYGYTF.

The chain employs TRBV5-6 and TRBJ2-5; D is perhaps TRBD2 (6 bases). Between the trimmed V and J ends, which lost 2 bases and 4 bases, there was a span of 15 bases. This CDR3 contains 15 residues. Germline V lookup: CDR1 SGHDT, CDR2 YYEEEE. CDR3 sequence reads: CASSFRGSGRETQYF. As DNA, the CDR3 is TGTGCCAGCAGCTTCCGGGGGTCCGGGCGAGAGACCCAGTACTTC.

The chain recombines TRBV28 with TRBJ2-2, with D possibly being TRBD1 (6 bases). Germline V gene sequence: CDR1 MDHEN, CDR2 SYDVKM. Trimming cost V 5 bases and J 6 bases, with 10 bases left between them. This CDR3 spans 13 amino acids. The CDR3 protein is CASSLQGPGELFF. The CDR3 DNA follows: TGTGCCAGCAGTCTACAGGGCCCCGGGGAGCTGTTTTTT.

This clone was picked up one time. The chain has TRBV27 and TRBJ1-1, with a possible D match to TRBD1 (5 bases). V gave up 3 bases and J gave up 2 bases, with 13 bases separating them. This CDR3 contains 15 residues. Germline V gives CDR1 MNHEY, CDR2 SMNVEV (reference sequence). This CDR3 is CASSLVRDRNTEAFF. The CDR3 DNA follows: TGTGCCAGCAGTTTGGTCCGAGACAGAAACACTGAAGCTTTCTTT.

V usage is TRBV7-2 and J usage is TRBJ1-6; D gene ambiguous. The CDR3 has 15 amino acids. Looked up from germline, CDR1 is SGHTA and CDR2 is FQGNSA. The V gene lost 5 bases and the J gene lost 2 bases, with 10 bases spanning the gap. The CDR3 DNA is TGTGCCAGCAGCCCACGTGGGGCCTATAATTCACCCCTCCACTTT. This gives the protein CASSPRGAYNSPLHF.

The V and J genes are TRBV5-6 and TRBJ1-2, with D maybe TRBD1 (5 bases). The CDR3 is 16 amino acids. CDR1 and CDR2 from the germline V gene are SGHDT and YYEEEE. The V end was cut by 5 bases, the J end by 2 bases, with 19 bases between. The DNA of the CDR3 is TGTGCCAGCAGTAAGGCACGGGGCGGGCTAAACTATGGCTACACCTTC. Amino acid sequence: CASSKARGGLNYGYTF.

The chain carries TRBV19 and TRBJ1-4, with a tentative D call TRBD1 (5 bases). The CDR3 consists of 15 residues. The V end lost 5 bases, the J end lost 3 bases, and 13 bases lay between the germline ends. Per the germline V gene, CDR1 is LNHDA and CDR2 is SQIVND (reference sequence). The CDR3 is CASSRDQGPNEKLFF. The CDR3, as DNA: TGTGCCAGTAGTCGTGATCAGGGACCTAATGAAAAACTGTTTTTT.